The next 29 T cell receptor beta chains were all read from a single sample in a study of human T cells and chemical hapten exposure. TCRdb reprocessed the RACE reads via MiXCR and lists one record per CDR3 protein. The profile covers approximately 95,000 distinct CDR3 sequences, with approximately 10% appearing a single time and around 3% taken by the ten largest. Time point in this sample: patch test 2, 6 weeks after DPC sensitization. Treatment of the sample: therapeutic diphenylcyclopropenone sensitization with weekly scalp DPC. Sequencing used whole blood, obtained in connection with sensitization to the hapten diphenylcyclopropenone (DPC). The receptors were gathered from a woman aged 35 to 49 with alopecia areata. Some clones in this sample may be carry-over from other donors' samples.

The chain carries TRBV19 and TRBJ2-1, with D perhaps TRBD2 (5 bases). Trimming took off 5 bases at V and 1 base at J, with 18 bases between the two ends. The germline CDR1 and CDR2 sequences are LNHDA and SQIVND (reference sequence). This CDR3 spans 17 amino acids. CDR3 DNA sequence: TGTGCCAGTAGTTCCAAGGAGAGCGGAGCTTCCTACAATGAGCAGTTCTTC. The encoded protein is CASSSKESGASYNEQFF. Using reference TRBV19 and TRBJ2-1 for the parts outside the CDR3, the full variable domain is DGGITQSPKYLFRKEGQNVTLSCEQNLNHDAMYWYRQDPGQGLRLIYYSQIVNDFQKGDIAEGYSVSREKKESFPLTVTSAQKNPTAFYLCASSSKESGASYNEQFFGPGTRLTVL.

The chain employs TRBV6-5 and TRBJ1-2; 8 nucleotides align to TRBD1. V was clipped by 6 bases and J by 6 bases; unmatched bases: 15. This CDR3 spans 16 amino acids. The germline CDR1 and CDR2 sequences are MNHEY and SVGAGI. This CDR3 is CASSPDRVRAGDGYTF. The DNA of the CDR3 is TGTGCCAGCAGCCCGGACAGGGTCCGCGCGGGCGATGGCTACACCTTC.

The CDR3 nucleotides are TGTGCCAGCAGCGTAGCTACGCCCCGGGATGAGCAGTTCTTC. It specifies CASSVATPRDEQFF. The rearrangement links TRBV9 to TRBJ2-1, with D unclear. Germline V gene lookup returns CDR1 SGDLS and CDR2 YYNGEE. The V end was cut by 0 bases, the J end by 8 bases, with 12 bases between. This CDR3 is 14 amino acids long.

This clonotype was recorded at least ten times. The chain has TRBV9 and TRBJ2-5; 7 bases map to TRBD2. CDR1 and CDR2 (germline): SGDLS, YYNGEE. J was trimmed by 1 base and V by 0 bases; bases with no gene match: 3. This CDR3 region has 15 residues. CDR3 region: CASSVVVAGQETQYF. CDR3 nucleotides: TGTGCCAGCAGCGTAGTCGTAGCGGGCCAAGAGACCCAGTACTTC.

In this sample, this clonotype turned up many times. CDR3 residues: CASKEAGGLWETQYF. The CDR3 DNA is TGCGCCAGCAAAGAAGCGGGAGGGTTGTGGGAGACCCAGTACTTC. The gene calls are TRBV10-2 and TRBJ2-5, with 10 positions matching TRBD2. CDR1 is WSHSY and CDR2 is SAAADI in the germline V gene. The CDR3 has 15 residues. V shed 7 bases, J shed 5 bases, and the junction held 10 bases outside the gene matches.

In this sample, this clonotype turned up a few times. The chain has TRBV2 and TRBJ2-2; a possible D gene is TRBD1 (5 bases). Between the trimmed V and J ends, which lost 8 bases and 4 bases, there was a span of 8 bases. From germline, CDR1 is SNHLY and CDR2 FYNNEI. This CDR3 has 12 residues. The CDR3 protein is CASEDSTGELFF. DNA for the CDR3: TGTGCCAGCGAAGACAGCACCGGGGAGCTGTTTTTT.

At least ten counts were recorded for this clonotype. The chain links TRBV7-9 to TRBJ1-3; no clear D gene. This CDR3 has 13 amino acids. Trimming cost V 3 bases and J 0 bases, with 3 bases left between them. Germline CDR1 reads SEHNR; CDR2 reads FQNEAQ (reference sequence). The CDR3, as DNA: TGTGCCAGCAGCTTGGGCTCTGGAAACACCATATATTTT. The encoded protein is CASSLGSGNTIYF.

The CDR3 region has the DNA TGCGCCAGCAGCGTAACAGGGCCACAAGAGACCCAGTACTTC. Its protein product is CASSVTGPQETQYF. The rearrangement uses TRBV5-1 and TRBJ2-5; D is perhaps TRBD1 (6 bases). The germline CDR1 and CDR2 sequences are SGHRS and YFSETQ. With 4 bases removed from V and 2 bases from J, the gap between germline ends came to 12 bases. The CDR3 totals 14 residues.

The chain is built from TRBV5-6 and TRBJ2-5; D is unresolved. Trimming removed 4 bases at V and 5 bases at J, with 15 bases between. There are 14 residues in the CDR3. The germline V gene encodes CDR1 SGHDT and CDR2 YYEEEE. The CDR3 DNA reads TGTGCCAGCAGCCTTGCTTCCACGGATGAGACCCAGTACTTC. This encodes CASSLASTDETQYF.

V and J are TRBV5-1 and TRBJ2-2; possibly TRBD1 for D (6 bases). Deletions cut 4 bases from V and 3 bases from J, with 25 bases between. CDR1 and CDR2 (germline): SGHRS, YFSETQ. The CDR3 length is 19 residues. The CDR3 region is CASSQGLVGTPRDTGELFF. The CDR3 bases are TGCGCCAGCAGCCAGGGGTTAGTCGGGACCCCAAGGGACACCGGGGAGCTGTTTTTT.

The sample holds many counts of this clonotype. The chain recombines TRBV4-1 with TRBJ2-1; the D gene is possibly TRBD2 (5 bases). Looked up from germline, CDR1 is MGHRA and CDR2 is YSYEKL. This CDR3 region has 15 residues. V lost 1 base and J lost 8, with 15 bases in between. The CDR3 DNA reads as TGCGCCAGCAGCCAAGGTGTGGGAGTCCCCGATGAGCAGTTCTTC. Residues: CASSQGVGVPDEQFF.

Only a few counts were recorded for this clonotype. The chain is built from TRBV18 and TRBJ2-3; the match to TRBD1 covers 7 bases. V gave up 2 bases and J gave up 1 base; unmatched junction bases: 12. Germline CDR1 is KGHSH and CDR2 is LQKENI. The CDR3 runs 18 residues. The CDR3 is CASSPVSKAGTGTDTQYF. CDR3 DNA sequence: TGTGCCAGCTCACCAGTCTCTAAGGCAGGGACAGGCACAGATACGCAGTATTTT.

For the CDR3, the DNA is TGCAGTGCTACCCAAGCGGGGGCATTTTTTAACGAGCAGTACTTC. This codes for CSATQAGAFFNEQYF. V gene TRBV20-1 combines with J gene TRBJ2-7; 8 bases align to TRBD2. From germline, CDR1 is DFQATT and CDR2 SNEGSKA (reference sequence). The CDR3 runs 15 residues. J gave up 5 bases and V 4 bases, and 13 bases lay outside the gene matches.

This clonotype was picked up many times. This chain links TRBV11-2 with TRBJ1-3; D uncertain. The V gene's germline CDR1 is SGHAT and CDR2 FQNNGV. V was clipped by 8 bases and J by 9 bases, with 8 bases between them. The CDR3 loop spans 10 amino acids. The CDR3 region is CASASSTIYF. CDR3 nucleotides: TGTGCCAGCGCATCCAGCACCATATATTTT.

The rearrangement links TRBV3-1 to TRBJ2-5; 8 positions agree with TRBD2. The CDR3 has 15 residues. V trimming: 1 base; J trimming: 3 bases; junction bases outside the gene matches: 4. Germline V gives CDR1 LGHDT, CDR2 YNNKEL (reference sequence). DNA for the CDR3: TGTGCCAGCAGCCAAGCGGGGGGGAAAAAAGAGACCCAGTACTTC. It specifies CASSQAGGKKETQYF.

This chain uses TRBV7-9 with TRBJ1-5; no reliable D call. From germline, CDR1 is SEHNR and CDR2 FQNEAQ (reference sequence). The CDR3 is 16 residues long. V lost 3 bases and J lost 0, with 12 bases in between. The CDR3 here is CASSLGQTVSNQPQHF. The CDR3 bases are TGTGCCAGCAGCTTGGGCCAGACGGTTAGCAATCAGCCCCAGCATTTT.

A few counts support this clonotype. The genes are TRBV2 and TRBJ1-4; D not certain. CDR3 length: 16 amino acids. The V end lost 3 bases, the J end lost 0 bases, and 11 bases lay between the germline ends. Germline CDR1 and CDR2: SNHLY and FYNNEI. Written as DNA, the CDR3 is TGTGCCAGCAGTGACAGGAGCTTTGCAACTAATGAAAAACTGTTTTTT. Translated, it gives CASSDRSFATNEKLFF.

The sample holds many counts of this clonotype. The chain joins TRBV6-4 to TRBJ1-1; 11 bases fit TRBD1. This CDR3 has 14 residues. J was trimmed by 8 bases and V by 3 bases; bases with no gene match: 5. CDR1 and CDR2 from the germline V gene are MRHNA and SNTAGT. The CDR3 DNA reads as TGTGCCAGCAGTGAGGGACAGGGGGTTGGAGAAGCTTTCTTT. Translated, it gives CASSEGQGVGEAFF.

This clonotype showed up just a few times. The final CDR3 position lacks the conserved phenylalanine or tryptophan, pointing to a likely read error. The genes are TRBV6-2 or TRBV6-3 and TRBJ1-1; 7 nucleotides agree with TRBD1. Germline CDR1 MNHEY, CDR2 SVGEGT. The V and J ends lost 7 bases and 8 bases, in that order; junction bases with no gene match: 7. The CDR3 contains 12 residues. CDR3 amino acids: CASIGQVPEAFS. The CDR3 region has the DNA TGTGCCAGCATCGGACAGGTACCGGAAGCTTTCTCT.

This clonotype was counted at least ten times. For the CDR3, the DNA is TGCAGTGTTTCGGGACTAGCGGGGGGGCCGATGACAGATACGCAGTATTTT. It specifies CSVSGLAGGPMTDTQYF. The chain joins TRBV20-1 to TRBJ2-3; 16 nucleotides match TRBD2. The V gene end was trimmed by 7 bases and the J gene end by 3 bases; junction bases not matched to a gene: 10. The CDR3 consists of 17 residues. Germline CDR1 is DFQATT and CDR2 is SNEGSKA (reference sequence).

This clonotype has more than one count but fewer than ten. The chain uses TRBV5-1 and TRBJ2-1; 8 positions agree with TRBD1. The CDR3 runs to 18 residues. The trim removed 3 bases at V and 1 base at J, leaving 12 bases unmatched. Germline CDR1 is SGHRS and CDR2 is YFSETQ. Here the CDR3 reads CASSSRRAGGMSYNEQFF. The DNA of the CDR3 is TGCGCCAGCAGCTCCCGACGCGCAGGGGGCATGTCCTACAATGAGCAGTTCTTC.

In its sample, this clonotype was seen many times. The CDR3 loop reads CASSLQGALDGNQPQHF. CDR3 nucleotides: TGTGCCAGCAGTTTACAGGGGGCCTTGGACGGCAATCAGCCCCAGCATTTT. The J gene is TRBJ1-5, the V gene TRBV12-3 or TRBV12-4, with 8 positions matching TRBD1. The CDR3 sequence is 17 residues long. The ends lost 2 bases at V and 2 bases at J; junction bases unmatched: 8.

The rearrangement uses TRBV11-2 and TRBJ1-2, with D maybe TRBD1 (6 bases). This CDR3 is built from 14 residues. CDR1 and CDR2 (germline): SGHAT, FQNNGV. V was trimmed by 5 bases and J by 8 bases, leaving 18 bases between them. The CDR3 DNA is TGTGCCAGCAGCCCCCTGGGACAACGCGTAGGCTACACCTTC. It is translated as CASSPLGQRVGYTF.

Written as DNA, the CDR3 is TGTGCCAGCAGCATACTAGCGGCTGCCTACAATGAGCAGTTCTTC. Translating it yields CASSILAAAYNEQFF. The chain combines TRBV7-9 with TRBJ2-1, with 8 bases fitting TRBD2. J gave up 2 bases and V 5 bases, and 5 bases lay outside the gene matches. Germline lookup yields CDR1 SEHNR and CDR2 FQNEAQ (reference sequence). This CDR3 has 15 residues.

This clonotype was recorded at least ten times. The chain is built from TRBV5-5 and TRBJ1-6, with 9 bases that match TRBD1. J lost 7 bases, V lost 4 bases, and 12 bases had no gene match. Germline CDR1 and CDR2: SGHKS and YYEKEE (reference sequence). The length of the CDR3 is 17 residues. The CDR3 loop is CASSPVPGQGVNSPLHF. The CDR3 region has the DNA TGTGCCAGCAGCCCGGTCCCGGGACAGGGAGTCAATTCACCCCTCCACTTT.

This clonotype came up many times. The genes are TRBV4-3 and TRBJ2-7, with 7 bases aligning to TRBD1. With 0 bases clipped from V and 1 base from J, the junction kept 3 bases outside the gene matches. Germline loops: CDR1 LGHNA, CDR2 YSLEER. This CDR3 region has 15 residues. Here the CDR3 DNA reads TGCGCCAGCAGCCAAGATGCCAGGGGGTCCTACGAGCAGTACTTC. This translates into CASSQDARGSYEQYF.

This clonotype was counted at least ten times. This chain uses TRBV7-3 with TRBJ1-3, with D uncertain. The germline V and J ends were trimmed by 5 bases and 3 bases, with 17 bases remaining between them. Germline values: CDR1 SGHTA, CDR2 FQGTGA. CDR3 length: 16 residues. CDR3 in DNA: TGTGCCAGCAGCCCGTCCGGACCTTCCCGTGGAAACACCATATATTTT. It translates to CASSPSGPSRGNTIYF.

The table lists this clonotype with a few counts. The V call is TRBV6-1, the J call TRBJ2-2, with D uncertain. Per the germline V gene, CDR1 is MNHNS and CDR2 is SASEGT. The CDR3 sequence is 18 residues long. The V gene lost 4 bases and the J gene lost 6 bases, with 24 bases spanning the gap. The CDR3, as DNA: TGTGCCAGCAGTGGGTACACCCGTGGTGGGATCTACGCCGGGGAGCTGTTTTTT. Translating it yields CASSGYTRGGIYAGELFF.

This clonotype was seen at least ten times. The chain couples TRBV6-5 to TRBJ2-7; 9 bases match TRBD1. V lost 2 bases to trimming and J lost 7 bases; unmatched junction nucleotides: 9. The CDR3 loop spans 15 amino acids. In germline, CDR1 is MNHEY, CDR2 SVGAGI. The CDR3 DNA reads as TGTGCCAGCAGTTACACCGGTGGACAGGGGAGGGAGCAGTACTTC. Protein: CASSYTGGQGREQYF.